Listed here is a single TCR beta chain. Its antigen is not known. The CDR3 sequence is 15 residues long. CDR1 MNHEY and CDR2 SVGAGI come from the germline V gene. With 1 base removed from V and 0 bases from J, the gap between germline ends came to 8 bases. TCRdb reprocessed the RT-PCR reads with MiXCR, giving one entry per CDR3 protein. The table shows more than 700,000 distinct CDR3 sequences, with around 21% occurring only once. The data derive from a study of response to subunit inactivated influenza vaccine. Regarding the study as a whole: Only a handful of new T cells, the authors suggested, are recruited with each seasonal influenza vaccination.

The clonotype comes from a man aged 50-60 years who received an inactivated influenza vaccine. The sequenced sample was PBMCs from blood, obtained about 5 days after vaccination. The chain employs TRBV6-5 and TRBJ2-3, with a weak D call TRBD2 (6 bases). DNA for the CDR3: TGTGCCAGCAGTTACTGGGGACTTAGCACAGATACGCAGTATTTT. Its translation: CASSYWGLSTDTQYF.